The entry below describes one T cell receptor (beta chain). Its matching antigen is unknown. Caucasian adults living in Nashville, Tennessee, provided all samples. These data come from a study of shared clonotypes between healthy human individuals. Study-wide points: Limitation of the genetic and exposure-history diversity represented came from the few donors. Between a handful of donors, naive CD4 clonotypes were shared at a level of roughly 5.5%. Richness estimates generally favored naive over memory subsets.

The CDR3 spans 13 residues. The V end was cut by 2 bases, the J end by 7 bases, with 11 bases between. Germline CDR1 reads SSHAT; CDR2 reads FNYEAQ (reference sequence). Some clones are missing from TCRdb's copy, which holds only in-frame ones; the method was immunoSEQ multiplex PCR. The table records 1.6 million or so clones, roughly 96% of them present only once. Sequenced input: naive CD4+ T cells sorted from blood. Regarding subset: CD45RA+ positively selected. This chain uses TRBV7-7 with TRBJ1-1, with D possibly matching TRBD1 (6 bases). This clonotype was obtained from a man aged 25-45 years in good health. The CDR3 loop reads CASSLHGGSEAFF. The CDR3 nucleotides read TGTGCCAGCAGCTTACATGGGGGCAGTGAAGCTTTCTTT.